This section outlines one T cell receptor (beta chain) sequence together with its context. V was clipped by 5 bases and J by 4 bases, with 8 bases between them. Germline CDR1 GTSNPN, CDR2 SVGIG (reference sequence). The CDR3 length is 11 residues. Some clones are missing from TCRdb's copy, which holds only in-frame ones; the method was immunoSEQ multiplex PCR. The repertoire includes more than 85,000 clones, about nine tenths of them detected once, and around 2.1% sits in the top ten. These data originate in a study of cytomegalovirus exposure and HLA in healthy donors. Specimen: PBMCs. The rearrangement links TRBV30 to TRBJ1-2, with D perhaps TRBD1 (5 bases). The sequence was collected from a woman aged 18-29 years in good health and CMV-seronegative. The CDR3 bases are TGTGCCTGGGACAGCCTCTATGGCTACACCTTC. This gives the protein CAWDSLYGYTF.